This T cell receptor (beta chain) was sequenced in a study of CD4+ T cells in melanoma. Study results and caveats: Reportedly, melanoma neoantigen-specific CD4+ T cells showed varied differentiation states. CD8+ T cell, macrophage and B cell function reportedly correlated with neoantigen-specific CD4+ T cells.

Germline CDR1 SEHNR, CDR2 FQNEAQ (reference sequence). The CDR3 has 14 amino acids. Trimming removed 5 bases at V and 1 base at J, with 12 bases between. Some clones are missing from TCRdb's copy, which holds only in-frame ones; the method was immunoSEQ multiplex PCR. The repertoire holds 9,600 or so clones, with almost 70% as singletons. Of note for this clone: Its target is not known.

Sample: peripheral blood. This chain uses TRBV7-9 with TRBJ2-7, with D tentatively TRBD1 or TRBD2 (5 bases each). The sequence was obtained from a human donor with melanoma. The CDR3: CASSPGTGSYEQYF. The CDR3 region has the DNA TGTGCCAGCAGCCCCGGGACCGGTTCCTACGAGCAGTACTTC.